The T cell receptor (beta chain) described here comes from a study of identical twins. General study points: Zero-insertion findings could be partly confounded by invariant cells (MAIT and iNKT cells).

TCRdb reprocessed the 5' RACE reads via MiXCR and lists one record per CDR3 protein. The table includes 550,000 to 700,000 distinct CDR3 sequences, 21% detected once. Note on this clonotype: As yet, its antigen is unknown.

These data were also filed under a second study, of T cells expressing NK-cell markers. That source reports: Anti-gamma-delta TCR antibody use in several experiments restricted sorting to alpha-beta TCR T cells. The leading position in the CD3+CD56-NKG2C+ fraction of several donors also went to these clonotypes. Whether expanded NKG2C+ T cell clones were HCMV-specific remained unclear.

The sample was PBMCs. This clonotype was sampled from a woman aged 18-29 years in good health.

CDR3 sequence reads: CASRPRTGWYEQYF. CDR3 bases: TGTGCCAGCAGACCTAGGACAGGGTGGTACGAGCAGTACTTC. The V and J genes are TRBV5-6 and TRBJ2-7, with 8 bases matching TRBD1. V shed 5 bases, J shed 4 bases, and the junction held 8 bases outside the gene matches. Germline lookup yields CDR1 SGHDT and CDR2 YYEEEE. The CDR3 sequence is 14 residues long.